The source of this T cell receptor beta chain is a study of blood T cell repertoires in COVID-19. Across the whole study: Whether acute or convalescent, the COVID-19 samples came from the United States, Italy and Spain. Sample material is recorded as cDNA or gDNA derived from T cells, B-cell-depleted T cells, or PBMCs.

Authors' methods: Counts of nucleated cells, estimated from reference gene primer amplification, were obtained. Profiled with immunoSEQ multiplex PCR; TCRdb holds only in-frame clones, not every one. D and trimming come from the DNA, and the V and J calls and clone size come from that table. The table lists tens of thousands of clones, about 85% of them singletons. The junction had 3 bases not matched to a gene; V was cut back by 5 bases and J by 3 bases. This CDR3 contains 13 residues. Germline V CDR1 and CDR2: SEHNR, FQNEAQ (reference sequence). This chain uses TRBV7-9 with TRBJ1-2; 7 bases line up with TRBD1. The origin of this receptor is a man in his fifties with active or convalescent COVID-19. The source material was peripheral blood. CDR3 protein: CASSETGHYGYTF. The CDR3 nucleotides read TGTGCCAGCAGCGAGACAGGGCACTATGGCTACACCTTC.